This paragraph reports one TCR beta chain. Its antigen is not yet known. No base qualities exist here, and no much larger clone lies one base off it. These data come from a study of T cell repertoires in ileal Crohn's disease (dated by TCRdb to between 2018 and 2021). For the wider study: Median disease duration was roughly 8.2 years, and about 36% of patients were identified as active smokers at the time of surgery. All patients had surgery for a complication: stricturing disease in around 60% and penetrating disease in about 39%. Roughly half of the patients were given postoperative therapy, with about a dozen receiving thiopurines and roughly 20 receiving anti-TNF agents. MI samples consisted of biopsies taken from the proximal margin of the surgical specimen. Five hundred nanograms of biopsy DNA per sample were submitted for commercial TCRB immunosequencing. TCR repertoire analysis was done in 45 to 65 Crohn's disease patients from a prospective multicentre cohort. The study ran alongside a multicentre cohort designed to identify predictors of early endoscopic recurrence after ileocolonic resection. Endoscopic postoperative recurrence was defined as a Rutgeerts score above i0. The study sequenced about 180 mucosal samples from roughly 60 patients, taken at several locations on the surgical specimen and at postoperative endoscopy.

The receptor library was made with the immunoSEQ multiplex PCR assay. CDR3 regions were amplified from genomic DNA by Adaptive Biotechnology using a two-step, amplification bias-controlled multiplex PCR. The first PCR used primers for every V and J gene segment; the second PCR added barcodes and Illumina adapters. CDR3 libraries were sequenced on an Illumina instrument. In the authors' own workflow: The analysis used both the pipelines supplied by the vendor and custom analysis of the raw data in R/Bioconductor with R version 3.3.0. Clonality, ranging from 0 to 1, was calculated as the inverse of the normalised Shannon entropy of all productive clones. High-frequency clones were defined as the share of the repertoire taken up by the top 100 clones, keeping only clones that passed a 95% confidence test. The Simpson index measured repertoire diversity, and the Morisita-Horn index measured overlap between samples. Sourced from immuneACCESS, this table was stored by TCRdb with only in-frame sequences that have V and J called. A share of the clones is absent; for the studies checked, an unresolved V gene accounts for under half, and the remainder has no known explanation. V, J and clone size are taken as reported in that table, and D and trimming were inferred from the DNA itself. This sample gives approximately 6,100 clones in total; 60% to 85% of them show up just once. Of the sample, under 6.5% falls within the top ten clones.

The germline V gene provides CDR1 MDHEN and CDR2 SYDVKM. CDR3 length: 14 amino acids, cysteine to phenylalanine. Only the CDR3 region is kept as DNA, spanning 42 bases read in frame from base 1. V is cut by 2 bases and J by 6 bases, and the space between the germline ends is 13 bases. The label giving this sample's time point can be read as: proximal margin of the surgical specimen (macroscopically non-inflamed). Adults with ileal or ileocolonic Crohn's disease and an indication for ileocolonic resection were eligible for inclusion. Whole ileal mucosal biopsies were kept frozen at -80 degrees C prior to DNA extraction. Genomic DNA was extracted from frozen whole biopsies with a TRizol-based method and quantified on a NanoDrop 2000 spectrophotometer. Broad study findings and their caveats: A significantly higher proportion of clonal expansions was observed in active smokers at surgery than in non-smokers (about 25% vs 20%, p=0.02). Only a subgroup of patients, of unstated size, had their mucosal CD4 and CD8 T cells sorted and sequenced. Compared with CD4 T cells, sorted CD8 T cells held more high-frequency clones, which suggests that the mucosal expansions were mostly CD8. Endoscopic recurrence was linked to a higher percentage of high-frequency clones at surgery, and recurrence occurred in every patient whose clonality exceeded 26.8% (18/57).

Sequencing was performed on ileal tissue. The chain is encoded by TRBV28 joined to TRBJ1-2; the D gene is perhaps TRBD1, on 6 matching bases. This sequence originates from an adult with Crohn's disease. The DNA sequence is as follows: TGTGCCAGCAGTTTACGGGACAACCTAAATGGCTACACCTTC. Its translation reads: CASSLRDNLNGYTF.